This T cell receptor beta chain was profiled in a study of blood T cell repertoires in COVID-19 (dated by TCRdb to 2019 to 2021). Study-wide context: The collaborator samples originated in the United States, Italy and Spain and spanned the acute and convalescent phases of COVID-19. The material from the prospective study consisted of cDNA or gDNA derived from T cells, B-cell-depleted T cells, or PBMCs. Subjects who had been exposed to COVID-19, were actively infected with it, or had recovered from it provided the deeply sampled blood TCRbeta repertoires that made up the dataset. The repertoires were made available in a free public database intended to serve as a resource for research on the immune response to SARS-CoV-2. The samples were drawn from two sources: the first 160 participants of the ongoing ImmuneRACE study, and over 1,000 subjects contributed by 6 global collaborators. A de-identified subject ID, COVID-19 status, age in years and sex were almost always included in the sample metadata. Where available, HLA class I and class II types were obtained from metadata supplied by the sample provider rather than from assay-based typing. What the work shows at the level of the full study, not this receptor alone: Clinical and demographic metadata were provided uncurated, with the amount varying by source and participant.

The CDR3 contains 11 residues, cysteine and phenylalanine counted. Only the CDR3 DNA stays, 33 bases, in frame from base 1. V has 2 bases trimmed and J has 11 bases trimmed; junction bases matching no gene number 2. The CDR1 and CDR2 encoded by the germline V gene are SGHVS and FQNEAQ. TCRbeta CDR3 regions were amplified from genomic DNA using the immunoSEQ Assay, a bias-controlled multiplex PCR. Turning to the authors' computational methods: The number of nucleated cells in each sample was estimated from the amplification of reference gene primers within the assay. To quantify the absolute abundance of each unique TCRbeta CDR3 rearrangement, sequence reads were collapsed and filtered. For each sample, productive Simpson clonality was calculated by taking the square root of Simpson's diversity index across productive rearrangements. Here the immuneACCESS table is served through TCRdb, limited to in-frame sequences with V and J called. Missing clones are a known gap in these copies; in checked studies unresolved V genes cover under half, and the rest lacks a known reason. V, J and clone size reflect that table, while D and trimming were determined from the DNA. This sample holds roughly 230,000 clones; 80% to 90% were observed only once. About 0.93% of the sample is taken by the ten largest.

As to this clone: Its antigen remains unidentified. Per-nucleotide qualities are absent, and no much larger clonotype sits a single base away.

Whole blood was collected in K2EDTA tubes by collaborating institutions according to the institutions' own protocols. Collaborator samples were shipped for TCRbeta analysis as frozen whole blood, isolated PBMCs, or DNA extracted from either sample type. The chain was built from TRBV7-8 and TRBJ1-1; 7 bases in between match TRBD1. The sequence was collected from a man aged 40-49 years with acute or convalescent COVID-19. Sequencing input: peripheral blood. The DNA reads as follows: TGTGCCAGCAGCTTACAGGGGGGCGCTTTCTTT. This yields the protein CASSLQGGAFF.